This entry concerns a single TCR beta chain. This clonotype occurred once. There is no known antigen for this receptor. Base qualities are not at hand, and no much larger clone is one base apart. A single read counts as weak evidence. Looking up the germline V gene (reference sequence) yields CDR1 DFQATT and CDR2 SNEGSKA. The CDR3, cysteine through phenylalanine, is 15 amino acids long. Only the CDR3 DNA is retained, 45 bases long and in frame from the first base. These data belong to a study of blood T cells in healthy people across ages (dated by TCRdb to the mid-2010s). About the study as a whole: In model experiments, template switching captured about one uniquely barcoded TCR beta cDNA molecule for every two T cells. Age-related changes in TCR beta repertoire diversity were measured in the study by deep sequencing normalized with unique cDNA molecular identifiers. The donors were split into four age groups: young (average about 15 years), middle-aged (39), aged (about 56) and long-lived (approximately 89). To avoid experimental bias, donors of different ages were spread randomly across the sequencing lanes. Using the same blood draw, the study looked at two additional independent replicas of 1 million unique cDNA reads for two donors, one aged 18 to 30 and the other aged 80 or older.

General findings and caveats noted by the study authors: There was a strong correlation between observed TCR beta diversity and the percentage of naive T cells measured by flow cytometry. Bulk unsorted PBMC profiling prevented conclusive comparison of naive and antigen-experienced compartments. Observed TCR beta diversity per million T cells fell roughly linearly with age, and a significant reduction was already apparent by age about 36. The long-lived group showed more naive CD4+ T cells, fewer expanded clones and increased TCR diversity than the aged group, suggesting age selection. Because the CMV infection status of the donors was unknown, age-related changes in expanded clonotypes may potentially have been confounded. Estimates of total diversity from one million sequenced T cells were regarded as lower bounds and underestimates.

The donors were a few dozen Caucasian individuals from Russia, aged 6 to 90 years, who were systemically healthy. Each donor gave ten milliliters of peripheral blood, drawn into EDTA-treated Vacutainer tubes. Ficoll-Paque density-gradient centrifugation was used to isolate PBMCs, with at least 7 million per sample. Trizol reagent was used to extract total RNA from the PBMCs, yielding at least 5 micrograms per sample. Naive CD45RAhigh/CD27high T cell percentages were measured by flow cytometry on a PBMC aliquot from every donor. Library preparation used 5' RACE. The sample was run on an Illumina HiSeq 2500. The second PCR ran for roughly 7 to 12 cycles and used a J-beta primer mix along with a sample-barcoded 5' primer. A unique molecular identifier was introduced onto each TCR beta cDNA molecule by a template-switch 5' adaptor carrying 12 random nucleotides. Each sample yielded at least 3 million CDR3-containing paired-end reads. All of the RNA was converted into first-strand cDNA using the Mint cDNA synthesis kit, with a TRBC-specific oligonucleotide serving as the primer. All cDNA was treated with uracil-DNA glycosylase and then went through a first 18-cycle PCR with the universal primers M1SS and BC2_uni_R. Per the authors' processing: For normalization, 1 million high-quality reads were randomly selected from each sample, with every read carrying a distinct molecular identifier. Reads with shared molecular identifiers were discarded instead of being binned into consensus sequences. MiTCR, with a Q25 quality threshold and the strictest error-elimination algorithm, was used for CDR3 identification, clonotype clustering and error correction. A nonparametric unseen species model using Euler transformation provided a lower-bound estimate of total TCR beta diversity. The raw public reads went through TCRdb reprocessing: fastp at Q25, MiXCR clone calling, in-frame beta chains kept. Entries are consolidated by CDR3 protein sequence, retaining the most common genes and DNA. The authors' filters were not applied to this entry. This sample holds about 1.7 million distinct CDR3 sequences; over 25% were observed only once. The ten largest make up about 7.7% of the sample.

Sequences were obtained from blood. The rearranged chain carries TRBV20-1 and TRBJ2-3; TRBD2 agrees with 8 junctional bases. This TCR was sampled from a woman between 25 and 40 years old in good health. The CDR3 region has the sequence CSLTSTSELTDAQYF. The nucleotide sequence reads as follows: TGCAGCCTAACCTCGACTAGCGAACTGACGGATGCGCAGTATTTT.